This is a list of T cell receptor beta chains from one sample in a study of T-cell reconstitution after alpha-beta-depleted transplantation in children. TCRdb ran MiXCR on the PCR reads and lists one entry per CDR3 protein. This repertoire shows about 580,000 distinct CDR3 sequences, 23% found once; its top ten account for 13% to 15%. Sequences were derived from PBMCs, mostly from graft donor cells, sampled 360 days after TCRalphabeta/CD19-depleted stem cell transplant. These receptors all come from a boy less than two years old who had a stem cell transplant for acute myeloid leukemia, so the T cells may come from the graft donor. The CDR3 runs from the conserved cysteine through the conserved F or W. A D gene is named only where the DNA matches it firmly. A row's size may be missing; if present it is once, few, many or a size class.

D gene: NA
clone size: many
V gene: TRBV29-1
CDR3 length: 13
J gene: TRBJ2-1
CDR3 DNA: TGCAGCGTTGGGGGGGGCCTCTACAATGAGCAGTTCTTC
CDR3 protein: CSVGGGLYNEQFF

D gene: TRBD1
clone size: few
V gene: TRBV15
CDR3 length: 14
J gene: TRBJ2-1
CDR3 DNA: TGTGCCACCAGCAGGGGACAGGATTATAATGAGCAGTTCTTC
CDR3 protein: CATSRGQDYNEQFF

D gene: NA
clone size: few
V gene: TRBV6-1
CDR3 length: 13
J gene: TRBJ2-4
CDR3 DNA: TGTGCCAGCAGGGAGCTAGGAATCGACATTCAGTACTTC
CDR3 protein: CASRELGIDIQYF

D gene: NA
clone size: many
V gene: TRBV27
CDR3 length: 12
J gene: TRBJ1-5
CDR3 DNA: TGTGCCAGCAGTTTTCTTGGGCAGCCCCAGCATTTT
CDR3 protein: CASSFLGQPQHF

D gene: NA
clone size: NA
V gene: TRBV7-8
CDR3 length: 14
J gene: TRBJ1-1
CDR3 DNA: TGTGCCAGCAGCTTAGATGCGGGGTGGACTGAAGCTTTCTTT
CDR3 protein: CASSLDAGWTEAFF

D gene: TRBD1
clone size: few
V gene: TRBV20-1
CDR3 length: 13
J gene: TRBJ1-2
CDR3 DNA: TGCAGTGCTAGAAGGGACAGCAACTATGGCTACACCTTC
CDR3 protein: CSARRDSNYGYTF

D gene: NA
clone size: NA
V gene: TRBV6-2/TRBV6-3
CDR3 length: 15
J gene: TRBJ2-1
CDR3 DNA: TGTGCCAGCGCCGTCGGACACGAGTTATACAATGAGCAGTTCTTC
CDR3 protein: CASAVGHELYNEQFF

D gene: NA
clone size: many
V gene: TRBV9
CDR3 length: 15
J gene: TRBJ2-4
CDR3 DNA: TGTGCCAGCAGCGTAGGAATTTATGGCGAAAACATTCAGTACTTC
CDR3 protein: CASSVGIYGENIQYF

D gene: NA
clone size: many
V gene: TRBV7-2
CDR3 length: 16
J gene: TRBJ2-5
CDR3 DNA: TGTGCCAGCAGCCAACAACTAAGCCGACGGGTAGGGACCCAGTACTTC
CDR3 protein: CASSQQLSRRVGTQYF

D gene: NA
clone size: few
V gene: TRBV30
CDR3 length: 12
J gene: TRBJ2-7
CDR3 DNA: TGTGCCTGGGGATTCAGCTCCTACGAGCAGTACTTC
CDR3 protein: CAWGFSSYEQYF

D gene: NA
clone size: few
V gene: TRBV10-3
CDR3 length: 12
J gene: TRBJ2-7
CDR3 DNA: TGTGCCATCATCCGGGGATCCTACGAGCAGTACTTC
CDR3 protein: CAIIRGSYEQYF

D gene: TRBD2
clone size: many
V gene: TRBV6-1
CDR3 length: 18
J gene: TRBJ2-5
CDR3 DNA: TGTGCCAGCAGTGTAAACCTAGCGGGGTCTCTTCCTCAAGAGACCCAGTACTTC
CDR3 protein: CASSVNLAGSLPQETQYF

D gene: NA
clone size: few
V gene: TRBV7-6
CDR3 length: 17
J gene: TRBJ2-1
CDR3 DNA: TGTGCCAGCAGCCGATTAGGAGGGGGGAGCTCCTACAATGAGCAGTTCTTC
CDR3 protein: CASSRLGGGSSYNEQFF

D gene: NA
clone size: NA
V gene: TRBV12-3/TRBV12-4
CDR3 length: 13
J gene: TRBJ1-6
CDR3 DNA: TGTGCCAGCAGTTTAGCGGGGGTCTCACCCCTCCACTTT
CDR3 protein: CASSLAGVSPLHF

D gene: NA
clone size: few
V gene: TRBV7-9
CDR3 length: 15
J gene: TRBJ1-5
CDR3 DNA: TGTGCCAGCAGCTCCAGCGAAGCAGGTAATCAGCCCCAGCATTTT
CDR3 protein: CASSSSEAGNQPQHF

D gene: NA
clone size: NA
V gene: TRBV24-1
CDR3 length: 13
J gene: TRBJ1-2
CDR3 DNA: TGTGCCACCAGTGGGGAGGGTCCCTATGGCTACACCTTC
CDR3 protein: CATSGEGPYGYTF

D gene: NA
clone size: few
V gene: TRBV20-1
CDR3 length: 15
J gene: TRBJ2-1
CDR3 DNA: TGCAGTGCTGACTTGGGGCGGGGGCTCTACAATGAGCAGTTCTTC
CDR3 protein: CSADLGRGLYNEQFF

D gene: NA
clone size: NA
V gene: TRBV24-1
CDR3 length: 13
J gene: TRBJ1-2
CDR3 DNA: TGTGCCACCAGTGAGGCGGGACCCTATGGCTACACCTTC
CDR3 protein: CATSEAGPYGYTF

D gene: NA
clone size: NA
V gene: TRBV4-1
CDR3 length: 13
J gene: TRBJ2-5
CDR3 DNA: TGCGCCAGCAGCCAGGGGATTTTGGAGACCCAGTACTTC
CDR3 protein: CASSQGILETQYF

D gene: TRBD1
clone size: many
V gene: TRBV5-1
CDR3 length: 15
J gene: TRBJ2-1
CDR3 DNA: TGCGCCAGCAGCTTGGTGGGACAGCGGTACAATGAGCAGTTCTTC
CDR3 protein: CASSLVGQRYNEQFF

D gene: NA
clone size: many
V gene: TRBV29-1
CDR3 length: 13
J gene: TRBJ2-5
CDR3 DNA: TGCAGCGTTGAAGATTCGGGACAAGAGACCCAGTACTTC
CDR3 protein: CSVEDSGQETQYF

D gene: TRBD2
clone size: NA
V gene: TRBV6-5
CDR3 length: 19
J gene: TRBJ2-1
CDR3 DNA: TGTGCCAGCAGTTACTCAGGACTAGCGGGGGGCGCTTTTTACAATGAGCAGTTCTTC
CDR3 protein: CASSYSGLAGGAFYNEQFF

D gene: NA
clone size: many
V gene: TRBV7-9
CDR3 length: 14
J gene: TRBJ2-4
CDR3 DNA: TGTGCCAGCAGCCGGGCCTTAGCCAAAAACATTCAGTACTTC
CDR3 protein: CASSRALAKNIQYF

D gene: NA
clone size: NA
V gene: TRBV29-1
CDR3 length: 13
J gene: TRBJ1-1
CDR3 DNA: TGCAGCGTTCAAGGACGGCAGATCACTGAAGCTTTCTTT
CDR3 protein: CSVQGRQITEAFF

D gene: NA
clone size: few
V gene: TRBV20-1
CDR3 length: 15
J gene: TRBJ1-1
CDR3 DNA: TGCAGTGCTGGGGGCGAGGGCCTCATGAACACTGAAGCTTTCTTT
CDR3 protein: CSAGGEGLMNTEAFF

D gene: TRBD1
clone size: few
V gene: TRBV6-1
CDR3 length: 15
J gene: TRBJ2-7
CDR3 DNA: TGTGCCAGCAGTCCATATTACAGGGGGCGCGGGGAGCAGTACTTC
CDR3 protein: CASSPYYRGRGEQYF

D gene: TRBD2
clone size: NA
V gene: TRBV28
CDR3 length: 15
J gene: TRBJ2-3
CDR3 DNA: TGTGCCAGCATCCAGGGACTAGCGGGGACAGATACGCAGTATTTT
CDR3 protein: CASIQGLAGTDTQYF

D gene: NA
clone size: NA
V gene: TRBV29-1
CDR3 length: 12
J gene: TRBJ1-1
CDR3 DNA: TGCAGCGTTGATCAGGGGCAGGTTGAAGCTTTCTTT
CDR3 protein: CSVDQGQVEAFF

D gene: NA
clone size: NA
V gene: TRBV12-5
CDR3 length: 12
J gene: TRBJ2-3
CDR3 DNA: TGTGCTAGTGGTCAAACTAGAGATACGCAGTATTTT
CDR3 protein: CASGQTRDTQYF

D gene: TRBD2
clone size: NA
V gene: TRBV12-3/TRBV12-4
CDR3 length: 12
J gene: TRBJ2-1
CDR3 DNA: TGTGCCAGCAGTTTCCCCGGCGGGGGGCAGTTCTTC
CDR3 protein: CASSFPGGGQFF

D gene: NA
clone size: many
V gene: TRBV15
CDR3 length: 13
J gene: TRBJ2-7
CDR3 DNA: TGTGCCACCAGCCGTACAGGGATCTACGAGCAGTACTTC
CDR3 protein: CATSRTGIYEQYF